This T cell receptor beta chain originates from a study of cytomegalovirus exposure and HLA in healthy donors. Study details: In a later analysis, the roughly 130 validation repertoires were reported to have used the same platform as the 666 first-cohort repertoires. Study conclusions and caveats: Three chains linked to CMV were shown in vitro to be specific for CMV antigens. High sensitivity and specificity were reportedly achieved when the classifier diagnosed cytomegalovirus status.

TCRdb's copy holds only in-frame clones and misses some; the assay was immunoSEQ multiplex PCR. The sample holds about 110,000 clones, roughly nine tenths seen once. About this clone itself: Its specificity is not known.

The study drew the donors from its 120-subject validation cohort, separate from the roughly 700-subject first cohort. Germline V CDR1 and CDR2: SGHNT, YYREEE (reference sequence). The CDR3 loop spans 17 amino acids. The trim removed 2 bases at V and 1 base at J, leaving 9 bases unmatched. J is TRBJ2-3 and V is TRBV5-4, with 8 bases aligning to TRBD2. This receptor was identified in a woman aged 18-29 years in good health and CMV-seropositive. Specimen: PBMCs. CDR3 amino acids: CASSLPLRGGGTDTQYF. CDR3 in DNA: TGTGCCAGCAGCTTACCTCTCCGGGGGGGCGGCACAGATACGCAGTATTTT.